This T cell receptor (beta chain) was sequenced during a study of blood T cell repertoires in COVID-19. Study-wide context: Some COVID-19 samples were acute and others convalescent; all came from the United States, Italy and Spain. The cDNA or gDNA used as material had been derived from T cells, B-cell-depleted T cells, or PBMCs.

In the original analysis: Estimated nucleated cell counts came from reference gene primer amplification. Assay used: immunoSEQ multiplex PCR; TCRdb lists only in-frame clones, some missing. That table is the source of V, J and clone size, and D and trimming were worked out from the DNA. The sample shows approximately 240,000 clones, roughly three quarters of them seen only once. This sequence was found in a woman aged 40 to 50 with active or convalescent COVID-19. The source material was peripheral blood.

The CDR3 protein is CSASGVQGMNTEAFF. In nucleotides, the CDR3 is TGCAGTGCTAGTGGTGTACAGGGAATGAACACTGAAGCTTTCTTT. The chain combines TRBV20-1 with TRBJ1-1; D is possibly TRBD1 (6 bases). Germline lookup yields CDR1 DFQATT and CDR2 SNEGSKA (reference sequence). Trimming took 3 bases from V and 0 from J, leaving 14 bases between them. The CDR3 loop spans 15 amino acids.